The rows below give T cell receptor beta chains drawn from one sample of a study of radiation and T cells in renal cell carcinoma. Some clones are missing from TCRdb's copy, which holds only in-frame ones; the method was immunoSEQ multiplex PCR. Here the sample spans about 130,000 clones, 88% being singletons. Sequenced here: blood, sampled from a patient whose treatment included radiotherapy and nephrectomy. The receptors stem from a woman in her 70s with renal cell carcinoma. The CDR3 runs from the conserved cysteine through the conserved F or W. The order of the fields is clone size, V gene, J gene, D gene, CDR3 protein, CDR3 DNA. D genes are given only for firm matches. A row's size may be missing; if present it is once, few, many or a size class.

once	TRBV30	TRBJ1-2	NA	CAWTNSYGYTF	TGTGCCTGGACAAACTCCTATGGCTACACCTTC
NA	TRBV7-2	TRBJ2-3	TRBD2	CASSLAGRGVTDTQYF	TGTGCCAGCAGCCTCGCTGGGCGGGGGGTCACAGATACGCAGTATTTT
NA	TRBV19	TRBJ1-4	NA	CASSIQGSEKLFF	TGTGCCAGTAGTATCCAGGGGAGTGAAAAACTGTTTTTT
NA	TRBV7-2	TRBJ2-7	NA	CASSSYGGQYF	TGTGCCAGCAGCTCATACGGGGGGCAGTACTTC
few	TRBV9	TRBJ1-1	NA	CASSVGASRVNTEAFF	TGTGCCAGCAGCGTAGGGGCGAGCCGCGTGAACACTGAAGCTTTCTTT
NA	TRBV9	TRBJ1-6	NA	CASSRSSSYNSPLHF	TGTGCCAGCAGCAGATCCAGCTCCTATAATTCACCCCTCCACTTT
NA	TRBV28	TRBJ1-1	NA	CASRPTTGPGSEAFF	TGTGCCAGCAGGCCAACAACAGGACCGGGGTCTGAAGCTTTCTTT
NA	TRBV6-1	TRBJ2-7	NA	CASTRTDSHSYEQYF	TGTGCCAGTACCCGGACCGATTCACACTCCTACGAGCAGTACTTC
NA	TRBV9	TRBJ2-4	NA	CASSERGLPGGLAKNIQYF	TGTGCCAGCAGCGAAAGGGGGCTCCCCGGAGGGTTGGCCAAAAACATTCAGTACTTC
NA	TRBV27	TRBJ1-2	NA	CASSPRQSYGYTF	TGTGCCAGCAGTCCAAGACAGAGCTATGGCTACACCTTC
once	TRBV6-1	TRBJ2-3	TRBD1	CASSEGTGAADTQYF	TGTGCCAGCAGTGAAGGGACAGGGGCGGCAGATACGCAGTATTTT
NA	TRBV27	TRBJ2-3	NA	CASSTDTVSTDTQYF	TGTGCCAGCAGTACGGACACCGTTAGCACAGATACGCAGTATTTT
NA	TRBV2	TRBJ1-4	NA	CASRGGLNEKLFF	TGTGCCAGCAGGGGGGGGCTTAATGAAAAACTGTTTTTT
few	TRBV6-6	TRBJ1-1	NA	CASTRTTEAFF	TGTGCCAGCACCCGGACGACTGAAGCTTTCTTT
NA	TRBV2	TRBJ1-5	NA	CASSDRGGNQPQHF	TGTGCCAGCAGTGACAGGGGCGGCAATCAGCCCCAGCATTTT
NA	TRBV29-1	TRBJ1-2	NA	CSVEWVRGYTF	TGCAGCGTTGAATGGGTTAGGGGCTACACCTTC
NA	TRBV16	TRBJ2-5	TRBD1	CASSHPTGLEETQYF	TGTGCCAGCAGCCACCCGACAGGGTTGGAGGAGACCCAGTACTTC
NA	TRBV9	TRBJ1-1	TRBD1	CASSSHRGPGKTEAFF	TGTGCCAGCAGCTCGCACAGGGGGCCCGGGAAGACTGAAGCTTTCTTT
NA	TRBV28	TRBJ2-1	NA	CASTTWRDSGNEQFF	TGTGCCAGCACCACCTGGCGGGACAGTGGGAATGAGCAGTTCTTC
NA	TRBV28	TRBJ1-1	NA	CASSLGPNTEAFF	TGTGCCAGCAGTTTAGGACCGAACACTGAAGCTTTCTTT
NA	TRBV7-2	TRBJ1-1	NA	CASSLVMGLTEAFF	TGTGCCAGCAGCTTAGTTATGGGGCTCACTGAAGCTTTCTTT
NA	TRBV19	TRBJ1-5	NA	CASSMTYSNQPQHF	TGTGCCAGTAGTATGACGTATAGCAATCAGCCCCAGCATTTT
NA	TRBV7-7	TRBJ2-5	TRBD2	CASSASSGAGGETQYF	TGTGCTAGCAGCGCGTCTAGTGGGGCGGGGGGAGAGACCCAGTACTTC
NA	TRBV27	TRBJ1-2	NA	CASSYDNYGYTF	TGTGCCAGCAGTTATGACAACTATGGCTACACCTTC
once	TRBV6-1	TRBJ1-2	TRBD1	CASSGGQGLGYTF	TGTGCCAGCAGTGGGGGACAGGGCCTTGGCTACACCTTC
NA	TRBV6-6	TRBJ1-1	TRBD1	CASSYSTGTAEAFF	TGTGCCAGCAGTTACTCAACCGGGACAGCTGAAGCTTTCTTT
NA	TRBV19	TRBJ1-2	TRBD1	CASSQDRVSYGYTF	TGTGCCAGTAGTCAGGACAGGGTCTCCTATGGCTACACCTTC
NA	TRBV19	TRBJ1-2	NA	CASSIFYPTVNYGYTF	TGTGCCAGTAGTATTTTTTATCCGACAGTTAACTATGGCTACACCTTC
NA	TRBV7-2	TRBJ1-1	NA	CASSLSTRQAFF	TGTGCCAGCAGCTTATCTACGCGACAGGCTTTCTTT
NA	TRBV30	TRBJ2-7	NA	CAWVPEGRGPSYEQYF	TGTGCCTGGGTGCCGGAGGGGCGGGGGCCCTCCTACGAGCAGTACTTC
NA	TRBV12-5	TRBJ2-3	NA	CASGHRADTQYF	TGTGCTAGTGGCCATCGGGCAGATACGCAGTATTTT
NA	TRBV5-5	TRBJ2-7	NA	CASNYYTGRYEQYF	TGTGCCAGCAACTATTATACAGGGCGCTACGAGCAGTACTTC
NA	TRBV9	TRBJ1-4	NA	CASSVGEANEKLFF	TGTGCCAGCAGCGTAGGAGAGGCTAATGAAAAACTGTTTTTT
NA	TRBV5-6	TRBJ1-5	TRBD1	CASSKTGGKPQHF	TGTGCCAGCAGCAAAACAGGGGGCAAGCCCCAGCATTTT
NA	TRBV6-4	TRBJ2-1	NA	CASKAYPFYNEQFF	TGTGCCAGCAAGGCGTACCCCTTCTACAATGAGCAGTTCTTC
NA	TRBV5-4	TRBJ1-1	NA	CASTIAGANTEAFF	TGTGCCAGCACCATAGCAGGGGCGAACACTGAAGCTTTCTTT
once	TRBV5-5	TRBJ1-6	TRBD1	CASSLPSGQGNSPLHF	TGTGCCAGCAGCTTGCCCTCAGGACAGGGAAATTCACCCCTCCACTTT
NA	TRBV15	TRBJ1-1	NA	CATSRGTLNTEAFF	TGTGCCACCAGCCGGGGTACTTTGAACACTGAAGCTTTCTTT
NA	TRBV19	TRBJ1-2	NA	CASSIRVSGDYGYTF	TGTGCCAGTAGTATAAGGGTCTCAGGGGACTATGGCTACACCTTC
NA	TRBV5-1	TRBJ1-2	NA	CASSLGSSANYGYTF	TGCGCCAGCAGCTTGGGTAGTAGTGCTAACTATGGCTACACCTTC
NA	TRBV6-4	TRBJ2-3	TRBD2	CASSDVFSPSGDTQYF	TGTGCCAGCAGTGATGTTTTCTCGCCTAGCGGAGATACGCAGTATTTT
NA	TRBV2	TRBJ2-2	NA	CASSVGASTGELFF	TGTGCCAGCAGTGTTGGAGCTTCGACCGGGGAGCTGTTTTTT
NA	TRBV4-3	TRBJ1-5	NA	CASSHYLGDQPQHF	TGCGCCAGCAGCCATTACTTGGGTGATCAGCCCCAGCATTTT
NA	TRBV7-2	TRBJ1-1	NA	CASSLHLGLTEAFF	TGTGCCAGCAGCTTACATCTAGGGCTCACTGAGGCTTTCTTT
NA	TRBV7-9	TRBJ2-3	NA	CASSLAGDFTDTQYF	TGTGCCAGCAGCTTAGCGGGGGATTTCACAGATACGCAGTATTTT
NA	TRBV9	TRBJ2-7	TRBD2	CASSPRASGGYEQYF	TGTGCCAGCAGCCCTCGAGCTAGCGGGGGTTACGAGCAGTACTTC
NA	TRBV11-3	TRBJ2-7	NA	CASSLSQGSYEQYF	TGTGCCAGCAGCCTATCGCAGGGTTCCTACGAGCAGTACTTC
NA	TRBV9	TRBJ2-2	NA	CASSVGGRLHTGELFF	TGTGCCAGCAGCGTAGGGGGGCGGCTGCACACCGGGGAGCTGTTTTTT
once	TRBV27	TRBJ2-5	NA	CASSLREAETQYF	TGTGCCAGCAGTTTACGGGAAGCAGAGACCCAGTACTTC
NA	TRBV19	TRBJ1-3	NA	CATRTSGYSGNTIYF	TGTGCCACCCGAACATCAGGTTACTCTGGAAACACCATATATTTT